This T cell receptor (beta chain) came from a study of tumor-infiltrating lymphocytes in primary liver carcinoma (dated by TCRdb to about 2017). For the wider study: Four to six patients with histopathologically diagnosed primary liver carcinoma underwent surgical resection in China between November 2015 and March 2016. Of the five patients, three men and two women aged 30 to 69 years, four had hepatocellular carcinoma and one had combined HCC and intrahepatic cholangiocarcinoma. The five patients had tumors of stage T1-T3 N0M0, with maximum diameters ranging from 4.2 to 10 cm. Roughly 3.65 to 7.13 million productive TCRbeta reads were obtained per sample, and no significant difference in read depth was found between tissue types. TCRbeta repertoire sequencing, expression microarrays and whole-exome sequencing were combined in the study across five regions of each liver tumor, with adjacent normal tissue and blood also included. A total of 35 or so specimens from 5 patients went through TCRbeta repertoire sequencing, namely 25 tumor regions, 5 adjacent noncancerous liver tissues and 5 peripheral blood samples. Repertoires from technical replicates were highly reproducible, with mean shared-clone rates around 0.89 and correlation coefficients above 0.95.

The investigation overall reported the following: Repertoire overlap was higher between tumor regions (mean about 35%) than tumor-adjacent (approximately 17%) or tumor-blood (roughly 14%) pairs, consistent with antigen-driven expansion. The top 250 clones accounted for a significantly greater share of the repertoire in tumors than in blood (p = 0.039). Only the TCR beta chain was sequenced, which likely underestimates true repertoire diversity because unpaired alpha chains were not captured. Bulk unsorted samples precluded comparing CD4+ and CD8+ T cell repertoires. Only 4 to 6 patients were included in the study, and the authors note that the findings should be validated in a larger study.

A note on this clonotype: Its antigen specificity is not known. It has no much larger one-base neighbor in the sample; base qualities were not kept.

Using a constant-region primer and ProtoScript II reverse transcriptase, TCRbeta-specific cDNA was reverse-transcribed from roughly 500 ng total RNA. The TCRbeta libraries were prepared through three rounds of nested multiplex PCR following a slightly modified ARM-PCR procedure. The first two PCR rounds used multiplex TRBV1-TRBV30 forward primers with a Cbeta reverse primer, each for approximately 11 cycles. Sample barcodes and Illumina adapters were added in a final 25-cycle PCR using Deep VentR polymerase. Before sequencing, amplicons of 200-500 bp were gel-purified using a QIAquick gel extraction kit. An Illumina HiSeq 2500 was used to sequence the TCRbeta amplicons with 250-bp paired-end reads. The source study handled its data this way. To recover full CDR3 sequences, reads were quality-trimmed using Trimmomatic v0.33 and paired reads were then merged using FLASH v1.2.11. V, D and J germline segments were assigned to the rearranged TCRbeta sequences using MiGEC v1.2.1b. Clonotype statistics, along with Shannon-Wiener diversity indices, were calculated using VDJtools v1.0.0. Except for diversity analysis, only each sample's 250 most abundant clonotypes were used in subsequent analyses to reduce sampling bias. TCRdb trimmed public reads at Q25 via fastp, called clones via MiXCR and kept in-frame beta chains. Rows with a matching CDR3 protein are joined into one entry that keeps the most common DNA and genes. The V and J calls here are based on TCRdb, not the publication. In this sample the table shows 300,000 to 400,000 distinct CDR3 sequences, less than 75% of which occur a single time. The ten top clones hold roughly 6% of the sample.

CDR1 is given as SGHAT and CDR2 as FQNNGV, both from the germline V gene. The CDR3 numbers 17 residues from cysteine through phenylalanine. The retained sequence is limited to the CDR3, 51 bases, with the frame set at the first base. V ends up 2 bases short and J 4 bases short, with an unmatched junction base count of 5. Blood RNA was extracted from unsorted whole blood using TRIzol reagent, and germline DNA was obtained with the DNeasy Blood & Tissue kit. At the time of sampling, the patients were treatment-naive and had chronic HBV infection. Before surgery, roughly 4.2 milliliters of peripheral blood were drawn into K2EDTA tubes.

Sequenced input: peripheral blood. This TCR was sampled from a man aged 40-49 years with primary liver carcinoma and hepatitis B virus infection. This sequence uses TRBV11-2 and TRBJ2-2; 12 bases in the junction line up with TRBD2. This receptor has the CDR3 CASSLLAGGPGTGELFF. The nucleotide sequence is given as TGTGCCAGCAGCTTACTAGCGGGAGGGCCTGGCACCGGGGAGCTGTTTTTT.